This T cell receptor (beta chain) was profiled in a study of blood T cells in healthy people across ages. General observations from the study: Aged donors had fewer naive CD4+ cells and lower diversity than long-lived donors. Per million T cells, the diversity of TCR beta decreased roughly linearly as age advanced.

A minimum of 6.5 million PBMCs was isolated per sample. Note on this clonotype: Its antigen is currently unknown.

Primed by a sample-barcoded 5' primer and a J-beta primer mix, a second PCR proceeded for about 6 to 11 cycles. Each TCR beta cDNA got a 12-nucleotide random molecular identifier. A single record per CDR3 protein comes from TCRdb applying MiXCR to the 5' RACE reads. Of some 1.6 million distinct CDR3 sequences in the sample, roughly 32% are singletons; the top ten hold around 11%. There are 18 residues in the CDR3. The junction had 17 bases not matched to a gene; V was cut back by 4 bases and J by 9 bases. CDR1 and CDR2 from the germline V gene are LGHNA and YNFKEQ. The chain joins TRBV4-2 to TRBJ2-1, with 11 bases matching TRBD2. This receptor was obtained from a woman under 40 in good health. The source material was blood. For the CDR3, the DNA is TGTGCCAGCAGCCTCAGTCCACTAGGGACTAGCGGAAACAGTGAGCAGTTCTTC. Its protein is CASSLSPLGTSGNSEQFF.